This T cell receptor beta chain was captured in a study of T-cell memory formation after mild COVID-19. At least ten counts were recorded for this clonotype. TCRdb reprocessed the 5' RACE reads via MiXCR and lists one record per CDR3 protein. In the table there are fewer than 200,000 distinct CDR3 sequences, 13% of which are singletons. The sequenced sample consisted of PBMCs or a T cell subset sorted from them (not recorded which). The sequence was obtained from a man between 18 and 29 years old who had mild COVID-19 (a few samples of this study predate the infection). Cell type and time point are not known.

The CDR3 here is CASSQDTSREKLFF. CDR3 bases: TGTGCCAGCAGCCAGGACACATCGCGTGAAAAACTGTTTTTT. The chain has TRBV14 and TRBJ1-4, with D maybe TRBD1 (5 bases). CDR3 length equals 14 residues. Germline V gene lookup returns CDR1 SGHDN and CDR2 FVKESK. V was clipped by 3 bases and J by 7 bases, with 12 bases between them. The whole variable domain, filled in from reference TRBV14 and TRBJ1-4, reads EAGVTQFPSHSVIEKGQTVTLRCDPISGHDNLYWYRRVMGKEIKFLLHFVKESKQDESGMPNNRFLAERTGGTYSTLKVQPAELEDSGVYFCASSQDTSREKLFFGSGTQLSVL.